The clone carrying this TCR beta chain was seen just once. The sample is drawn from a study of blood T cell repertoires in COVID-19. Only in-frame clones appear in the TCRdb table, and some are missing; sequencing was by immunoSEQ multiplex PCR. This table has approximately 11,000 clones, approximately 85% appearing once. Sequenced material: peripheral blood. The TCR originated in a man between 50 and 59 years old with active COVID-19.

The CDR3 DNA sequence: TGTGCCTGGAGTGTACAAGGACAGGGGACCTTTAACTATGGCTACACCTTC. This gives the protein CAWSVQGQGTFNYGYTF. The V call is TRBV30, the J call TRBJ1-2, with TRBD1 matching 9 bases. The CDR3 covers 17 residues. Per the germline V gene, CDR1 is GTSNPN and CDR2 is SVGIG (reference sequence). The V gene end was trimmed by 0 bases and the J gene end by 1 base; junction bases not matched to a gene: 9. The whole variable domain, remainder taken from reference TRBV30 and TRBJ1-2, is SQTIHQWPATLVQPVGSPLSLECTVEGTSNPNLYWYRQAAGRGLQLLFYSVGIGQISSEVPQNLSASRPQDRQFILSSKKLLLSDSGFYLCAWSVQGQGTFNYGYTFGSGTRLTVV.